This T cell receptor (beta chain) was identified in a study of blood T cell repertoires in COVID-19. Study summary: There were acute and convalescent COVID-19 samples, and they came from the United States, Italy and Spain.

Germline V lookup: CDR1 LNHDA, CDR2 SQIVND (reference sequence). The CDR3 is 13 amino acids. Trimming shortened V by 5 bases and J by 3 bases, and 10 bases separated the two germline ends. In the authors' methods: The authors estimated nucleated cell counts from reference gene primer amplification. Data came from immunoSEQ multiplex PCR; TCRdb stores just in-frame clones and leaves some out. V and J calls and clone size are those listed in that table; D and trimming were worked out from the DNA. The table has about 46,000 clones, roughly 90% seen once. This clone appeared a single time. This receptor was obtained from a man aged 45-60 years with acute or convalescent COVID-19. V gene TRBV19 combines with J gene TRBJ1-1, with a weak D call TRBD1 (6 bases). The sequenced sample was peripheral blood. As DNA, the CDR3 is TGTGCCAGTAGTCAGGACAGTTACACTGAAGCTTTCTTT. Protein sequence: CASSQDSYTEAFF.